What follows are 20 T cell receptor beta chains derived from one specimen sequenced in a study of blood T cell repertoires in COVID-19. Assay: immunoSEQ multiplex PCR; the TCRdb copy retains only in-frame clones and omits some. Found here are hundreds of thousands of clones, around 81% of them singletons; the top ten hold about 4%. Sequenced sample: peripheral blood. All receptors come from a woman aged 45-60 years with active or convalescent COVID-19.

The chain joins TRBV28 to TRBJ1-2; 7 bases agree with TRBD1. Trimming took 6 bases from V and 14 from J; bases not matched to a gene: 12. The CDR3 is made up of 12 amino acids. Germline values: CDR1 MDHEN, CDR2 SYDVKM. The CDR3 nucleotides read TGTGCCAGCAGGACGACAGGGCTTTTCGTGACCTTC. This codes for CASRTTGLFVTF.

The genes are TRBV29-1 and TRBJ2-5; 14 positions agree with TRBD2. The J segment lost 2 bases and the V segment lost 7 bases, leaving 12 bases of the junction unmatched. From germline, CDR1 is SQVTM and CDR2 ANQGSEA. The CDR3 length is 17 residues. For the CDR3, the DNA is TGCAGCGCCCTTTTGACTAGCGGGAGGGACACTCAAGAGACCCAGTACTTC. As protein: CSALLTSGRDTQETQYF. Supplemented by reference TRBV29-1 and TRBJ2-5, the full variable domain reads SAVISQKPSRDICQRGTSLTIQCQVDSQVTMMFWYRQQPGQSLTLIATANQGSEATYESGFVIDKFPISRPNLTFSTLTVSNMSPEDSSIYLCSALLTSGRDTQETQYFGPGTRLLVL.

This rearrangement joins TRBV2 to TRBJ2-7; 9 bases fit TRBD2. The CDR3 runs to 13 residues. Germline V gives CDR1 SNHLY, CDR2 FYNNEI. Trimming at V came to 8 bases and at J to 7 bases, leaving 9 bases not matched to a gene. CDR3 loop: CASVSGRMREQYF. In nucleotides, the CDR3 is TGTGCCAGCGTTAGCGGGAGAATGAGAGAGCAGTACTTC.

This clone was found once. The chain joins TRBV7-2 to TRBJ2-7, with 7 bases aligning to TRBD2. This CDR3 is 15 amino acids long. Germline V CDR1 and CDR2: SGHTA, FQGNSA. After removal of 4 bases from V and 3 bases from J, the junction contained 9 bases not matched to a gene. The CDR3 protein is CASSSGGSSGYEQYF. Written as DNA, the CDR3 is TGTGCCAGCAGCTCGGGCGGGAGTTCGGGCTACGAGCAGTACTTC.

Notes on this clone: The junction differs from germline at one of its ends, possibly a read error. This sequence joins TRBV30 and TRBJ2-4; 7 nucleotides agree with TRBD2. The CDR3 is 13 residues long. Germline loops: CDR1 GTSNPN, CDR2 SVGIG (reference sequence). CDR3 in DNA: TGTGCCCGGAGGGAGGGAGCCAAAAACATTCAGTACTTC. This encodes CARREGAKNIQYF. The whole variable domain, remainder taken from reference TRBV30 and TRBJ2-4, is SQTIHQWPATLVQPVGSPLSLECTVEGTSNPNLYWYRQAAGRGLQLLFYSVGIGQISSEVPQNLSASRPQDRQFILSSKKLLLSDSGFYLCARREGAKNIQYFGAGTRLSVL.

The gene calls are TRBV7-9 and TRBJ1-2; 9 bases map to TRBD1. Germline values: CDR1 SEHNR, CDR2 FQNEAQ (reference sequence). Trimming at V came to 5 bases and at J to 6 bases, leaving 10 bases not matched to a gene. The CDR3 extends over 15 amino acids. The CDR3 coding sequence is TGTGCCAGCAGCCGACCCGACAGGGGGGAGGATGGCTACACCTTC. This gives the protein CASSRPDRGEDGYTF. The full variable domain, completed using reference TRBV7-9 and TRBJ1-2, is DTGVSQNPRHKITKRGQNVTFRCDPISEHNRLYWYRQTLGQGPEFLTYFQNEAQLEKSRLLSDRFSAERPKGSFSTLEIQRTEQGDSAMYLCASSRPDRGEDGYTFGSGTRLTVV.

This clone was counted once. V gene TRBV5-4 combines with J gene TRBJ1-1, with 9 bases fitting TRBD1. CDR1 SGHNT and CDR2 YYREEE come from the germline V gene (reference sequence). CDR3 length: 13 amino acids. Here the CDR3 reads CTAGDRAGTEAFF. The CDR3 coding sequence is TGTACGGCGGGGGACAGGGCGGGAACTGAAGCTTTCTTT.

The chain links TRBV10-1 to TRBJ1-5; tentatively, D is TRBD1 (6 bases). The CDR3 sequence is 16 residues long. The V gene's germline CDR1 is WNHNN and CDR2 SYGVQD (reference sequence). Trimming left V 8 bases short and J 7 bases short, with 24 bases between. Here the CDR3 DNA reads TGCGCCAGCGGACAGAGGTGTGAGGGGAACGAGCAGCCCCAGCATTTT. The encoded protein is CASGQRCEGNEQPQHF.

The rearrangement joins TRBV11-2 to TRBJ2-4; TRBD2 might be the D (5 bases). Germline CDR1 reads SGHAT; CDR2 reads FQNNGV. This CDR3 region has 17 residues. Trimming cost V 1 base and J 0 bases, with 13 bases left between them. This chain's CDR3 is CASSLGLGDLAKNIQYF. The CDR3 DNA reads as TGTGCCAGCAGCTTAGGGTTGGGAGACCTAGCCAAAAACATTCAGTACTTC.

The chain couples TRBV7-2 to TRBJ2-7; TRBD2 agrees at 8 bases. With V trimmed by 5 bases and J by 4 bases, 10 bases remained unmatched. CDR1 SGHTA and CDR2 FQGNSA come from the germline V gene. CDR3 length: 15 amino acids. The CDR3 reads CASSPQVGLAYEQYF. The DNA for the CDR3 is TGTGCCAGCAGCCCACAGGTAGGACTAGCATACGAGCAGTACTTC. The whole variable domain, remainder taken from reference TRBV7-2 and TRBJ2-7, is GAGVSQSPSNKVTEKGKDVELRCDPISGHTALYWYRQSLGQGLEFLIYFQGNSAPDKSGLPSDRFSAERTGGSVSTLTIQRTQQEDSAVYLCASSPQVGLAYEQYFGPGTRLTVT.

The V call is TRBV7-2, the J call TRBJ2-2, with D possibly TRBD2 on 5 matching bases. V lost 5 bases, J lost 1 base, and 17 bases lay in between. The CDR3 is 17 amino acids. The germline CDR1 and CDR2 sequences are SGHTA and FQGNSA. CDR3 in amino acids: CASSLPGFGKNTGELFF. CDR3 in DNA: TGTGCCAGCAGCCTCCCGGGGTTCGGGAAGAACACCGGGGAGCTGTTTTTT.

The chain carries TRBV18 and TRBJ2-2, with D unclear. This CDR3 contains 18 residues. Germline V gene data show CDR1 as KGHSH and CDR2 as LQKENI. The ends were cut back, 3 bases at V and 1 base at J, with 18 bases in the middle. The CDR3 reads CASSPLPRHYQNTGELFF. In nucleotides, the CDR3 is TGTGCCAGCTCACCTCTACCCCGCCACTACCAGAACACCGGGGAGCTGTTTTTT. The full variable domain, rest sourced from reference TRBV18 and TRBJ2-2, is NAGVMQNPRHLVRRRGQEARLRCSPMKGHSHVYWYRQLPEEGLKFMVYLQKENIIDESGMPKERFSAEFPKEGPSILRIQQVVRGDSAAYFCASSPLPRHYQNTGELFFGEGSRLTVL.

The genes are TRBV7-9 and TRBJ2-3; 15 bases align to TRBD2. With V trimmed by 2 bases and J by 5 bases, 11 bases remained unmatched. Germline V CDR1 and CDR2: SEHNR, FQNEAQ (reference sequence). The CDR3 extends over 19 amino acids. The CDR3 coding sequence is TGTGCCAGCAGCTTAAGGGGATCCGCGGGACTAGCGGGAGGAGATACGCAGTATTTT. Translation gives CASSLRGSAGLAGGDTQYF.

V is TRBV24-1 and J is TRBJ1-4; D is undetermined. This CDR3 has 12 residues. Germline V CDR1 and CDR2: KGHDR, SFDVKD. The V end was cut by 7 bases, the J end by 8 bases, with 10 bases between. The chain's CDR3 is CATSLPGEKLFF. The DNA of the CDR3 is TGTGCCACCAGCCTCCCAGGAGAAAAACTGTTTTTT.

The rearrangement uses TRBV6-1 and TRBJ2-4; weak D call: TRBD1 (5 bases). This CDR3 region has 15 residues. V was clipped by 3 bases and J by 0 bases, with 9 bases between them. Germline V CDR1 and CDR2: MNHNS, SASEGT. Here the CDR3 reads CASSETDLAKNIQYF. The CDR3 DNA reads TGTGCCAGCAGTGAGACAGATTTAGCCAAAAACATTCAGTACTTC.

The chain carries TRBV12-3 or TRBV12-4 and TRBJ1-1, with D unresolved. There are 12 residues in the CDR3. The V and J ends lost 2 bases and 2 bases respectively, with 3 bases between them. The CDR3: CASSLSNTEAFF. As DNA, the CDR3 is TGTGCCAGCAGTTTATCAAACACTGAAGCTTTCTTT.

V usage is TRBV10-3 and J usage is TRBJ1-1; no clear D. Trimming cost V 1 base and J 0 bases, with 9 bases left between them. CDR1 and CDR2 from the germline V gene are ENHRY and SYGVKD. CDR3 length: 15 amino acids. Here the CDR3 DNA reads TGTGCCATCAGTGAGTTAACAGTAGTGAACACTGAAGCTTTCTTT. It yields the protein CAISELTVVNTEAFF.

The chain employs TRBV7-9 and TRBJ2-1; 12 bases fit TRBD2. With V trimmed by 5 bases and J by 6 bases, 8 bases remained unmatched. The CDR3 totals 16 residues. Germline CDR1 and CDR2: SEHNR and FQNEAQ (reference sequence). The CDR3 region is CASSPHLGLAGNEQFF. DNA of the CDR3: TGTGCCAGCAGCCCCCACTTGGGACTAGCGGGCAATGAGCAGTTCTTC.

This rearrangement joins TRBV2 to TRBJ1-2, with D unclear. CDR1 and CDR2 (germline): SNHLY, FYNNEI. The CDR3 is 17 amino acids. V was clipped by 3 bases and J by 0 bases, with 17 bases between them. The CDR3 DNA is TGTGCCAGCAGTGAGATTCGCCGGGGTAGATCTAACTATGGCTACACCTTC. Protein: CASSEIRRGRSNYGYTF.

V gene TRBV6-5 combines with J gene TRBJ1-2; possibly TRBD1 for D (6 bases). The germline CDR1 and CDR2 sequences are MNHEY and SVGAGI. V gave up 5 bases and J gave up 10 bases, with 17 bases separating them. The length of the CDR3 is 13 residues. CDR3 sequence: CASSPIYWTVYTF. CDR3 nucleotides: TGTGCCAGCAGTCCGATTTACTGGACAGTCTACACCTTC.